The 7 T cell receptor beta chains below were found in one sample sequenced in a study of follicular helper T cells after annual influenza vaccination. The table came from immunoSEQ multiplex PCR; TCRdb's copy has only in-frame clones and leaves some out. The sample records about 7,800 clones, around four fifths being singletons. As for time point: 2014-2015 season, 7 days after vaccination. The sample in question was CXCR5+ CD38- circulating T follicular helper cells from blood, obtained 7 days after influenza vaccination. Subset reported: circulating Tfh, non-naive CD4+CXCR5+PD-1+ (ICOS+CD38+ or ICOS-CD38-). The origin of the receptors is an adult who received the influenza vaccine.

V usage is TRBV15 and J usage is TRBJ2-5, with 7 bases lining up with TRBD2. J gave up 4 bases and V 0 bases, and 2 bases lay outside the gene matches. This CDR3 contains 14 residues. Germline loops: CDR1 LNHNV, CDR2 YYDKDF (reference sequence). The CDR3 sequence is CATSREGGGETQYF. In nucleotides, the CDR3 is TGTGCCACCAGCAGAGAGGGGGGGGGAGAGACCCAGTACTTC.

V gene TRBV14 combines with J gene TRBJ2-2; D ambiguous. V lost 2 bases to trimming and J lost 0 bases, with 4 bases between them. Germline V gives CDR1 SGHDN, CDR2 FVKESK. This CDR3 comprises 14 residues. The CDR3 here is CASSQRTNTGELFF. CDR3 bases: TGTGCCAGCAGCCAACGGACGAACACCGGGGAGCTGTTTTTT.

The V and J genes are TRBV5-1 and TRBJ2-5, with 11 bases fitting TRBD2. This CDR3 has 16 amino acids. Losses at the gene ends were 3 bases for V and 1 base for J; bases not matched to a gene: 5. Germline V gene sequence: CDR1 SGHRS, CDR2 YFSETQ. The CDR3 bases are TGCGCCAGCAGCTCCGGGACTAGCGGCCTCCAAGAGACCCAGTACTTC. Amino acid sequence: CASSSGTSGLQETQYF.

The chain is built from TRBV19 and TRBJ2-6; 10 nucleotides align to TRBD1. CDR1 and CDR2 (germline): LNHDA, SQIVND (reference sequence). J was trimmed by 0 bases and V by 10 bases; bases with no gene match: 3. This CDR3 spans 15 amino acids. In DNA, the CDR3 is TGTGCCACCCGGGACAGGGGCTCTGGGGCCAACGTCCTGACTTTC. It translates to CATRDRGSGANVLTF.

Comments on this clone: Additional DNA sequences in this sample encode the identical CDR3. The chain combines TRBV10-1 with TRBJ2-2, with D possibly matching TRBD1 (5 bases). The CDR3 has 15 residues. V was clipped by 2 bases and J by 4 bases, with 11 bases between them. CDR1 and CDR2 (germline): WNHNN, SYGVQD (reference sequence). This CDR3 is CASSEKGVGTGELFF. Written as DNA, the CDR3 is TGCGCCAGCAGTGAGAAAGGGGTTGGCACCGGGGAGCTGTTTTTT.

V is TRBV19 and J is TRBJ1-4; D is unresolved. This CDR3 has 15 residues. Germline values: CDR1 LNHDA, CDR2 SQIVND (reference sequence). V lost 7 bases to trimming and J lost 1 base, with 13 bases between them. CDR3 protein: CASKEKGGTNEKLFF. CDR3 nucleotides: TGTGCCAGTAAGGAGAAAGGTGGAACTAATGAAAAACTGTTTTTT. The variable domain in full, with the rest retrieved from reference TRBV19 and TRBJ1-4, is DGGITQSPKYLFRKEGQNVTLSCEQNLNHDAMYWYRQDPGQGLRLIYYSQIVNDFQKGDIAEGYSVSREKKESFPLTVTSAQKNPTAFYLCASKEKGGTNEKLFFGSGTQLSVL.

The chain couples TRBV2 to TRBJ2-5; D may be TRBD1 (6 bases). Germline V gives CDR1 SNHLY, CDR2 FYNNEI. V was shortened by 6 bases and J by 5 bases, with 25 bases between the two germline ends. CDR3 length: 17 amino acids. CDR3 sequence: CASRNLPGQVDVETQYF. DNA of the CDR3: TGTGCCAGCAGGAACCTTCCGGGACAAGTGGATGTGGAGACCCAGTACTTC.